This TCR beta chain was sequenced in a study of CD4 T cells in relation to SARS-CoV-2 and coronaviruses. At the level of the study: ViraFEST: approximately 10-day antigen culture of PBMCs, then TCR beta CDR3 sequencing.

The length of the CDR3 is 9 residues. V was trimmed by 8 bases and J by 9 bases, leaving 10 bases between them. Looked up from germline, CDR1 is SQVTM and CDR2 is ANQGSEA. Naive and memory CD4+ T cells were separated from cryopreserved PBMCs. About 10^5 naive or memory CD4+ cells were cultured with CEF peptides for approximately 11 days. The data were produced by immunoSEQ multiplex PCR, yet TCRdb's version contains in-frame clones alone and is incomplete. The sample lists tens of thousands of clones, 77% occurring once. Notes on this clone: Its specificity is not known.

Notes on the study in general: The cross-reactivity analysis covered only spike protein, not other viral proteins.

The sequencing sample was made of memory CD4+ T cells from PBMCs, cultured in vitro. The J gene is TRBJ2-5, the V gene TRBV29-1, with D uncertain. This TCR was sampled from an adult with COVID-19. The CDR3 spells CSRVLSQYF. The CDR3 coding sequence is TGCAGCAGGGTTTTGTCCCAGTACTTC. Full variable domain (outside the CDR3, taken from reference TRBV29-1 and TRBJ2-5): SAVISQKPSRDICQRGTSLTIQCQVDSQVTMMFWYRQQPGQSLTLIATANQGSEATYESGFVIDKFPISRPNLTFSTLTVSNMSPEDSSIYLCSRVLSQYFGPGTRLLVL.